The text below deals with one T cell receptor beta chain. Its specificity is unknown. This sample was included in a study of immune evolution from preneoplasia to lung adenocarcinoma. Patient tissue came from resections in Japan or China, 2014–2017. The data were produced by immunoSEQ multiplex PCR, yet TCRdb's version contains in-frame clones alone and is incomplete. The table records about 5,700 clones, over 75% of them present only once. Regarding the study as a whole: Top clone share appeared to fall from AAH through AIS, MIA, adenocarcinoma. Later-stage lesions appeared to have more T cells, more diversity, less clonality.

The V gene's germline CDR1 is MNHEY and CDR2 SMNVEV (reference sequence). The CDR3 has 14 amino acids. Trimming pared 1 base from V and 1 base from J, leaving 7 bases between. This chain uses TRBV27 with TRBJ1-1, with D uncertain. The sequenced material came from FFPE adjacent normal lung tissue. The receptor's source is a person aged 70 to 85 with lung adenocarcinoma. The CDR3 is CASSLFETNTEAFF. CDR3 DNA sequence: TGTGCCAGCAGTTTATTTGAAACGAACACTGAAGCTTTCTTT.